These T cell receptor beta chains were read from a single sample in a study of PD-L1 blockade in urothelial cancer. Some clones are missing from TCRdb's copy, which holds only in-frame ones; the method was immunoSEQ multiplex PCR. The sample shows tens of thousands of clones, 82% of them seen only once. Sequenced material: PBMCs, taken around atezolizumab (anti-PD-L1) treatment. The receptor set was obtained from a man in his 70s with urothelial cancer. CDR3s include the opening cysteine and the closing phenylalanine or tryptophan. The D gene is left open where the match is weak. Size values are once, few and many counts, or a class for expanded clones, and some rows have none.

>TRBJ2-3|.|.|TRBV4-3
TGCGCCAGCAGCCAAGTCCTTTCGAGCACAGATACGCAGTATTTT
CASSQVLSSTDTQYF
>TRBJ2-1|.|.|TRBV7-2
TGTGCCAGCAGCCCGGTGGGGGGACGCTCCTACAATGAGCAGTTCTTC
CASSPVGGRSYNEQFF
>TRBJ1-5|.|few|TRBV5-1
TGCGCCAGCAGCTTACCTCTCGGGTGCAATCAGCCCCAGCATTTT
CASSLPLGCNQPQHF
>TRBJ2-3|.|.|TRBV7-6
TGTGCCAGCAGCTTACCCGGGGGCACAGATACGCAGTATTTT
CASSLPGGTDTQYF
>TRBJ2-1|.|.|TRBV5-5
TGTGCCAGCAGCTTGCAACAGAACCGCGAGCAGTTCTTC
CASSLQQNREQFF
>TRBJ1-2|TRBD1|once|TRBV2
TGTGCCAGCAGGAAGGACAGGTTGAACTATGGCTACACCTTC
CASRKDRLNYGYTF
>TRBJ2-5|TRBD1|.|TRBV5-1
TGCGCCAGCAGCTTGGTGACAGGGGGAGCGGAGACCCAGTACTTC
CASSLVTGGAETQYF
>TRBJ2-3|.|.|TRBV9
TGTGCCAGCAGCACCCACAGGGTTCCAGATACGCAGTATTTT
CASSTHRVPDTQYF
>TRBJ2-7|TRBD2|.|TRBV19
TGTGCCAGTAGTCCTCGGCCAAGCCGGGGAGGGCTGAGCGAGCAGTACTTC
CASSPRPSRGGLSEQYF
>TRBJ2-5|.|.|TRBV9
TGTGCCAGCAGCGTAAGGCCGGGGGGCGGTGAGACCCAGTACTTC
CASSVRPGGGETQYF
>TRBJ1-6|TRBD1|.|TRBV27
TGTGCCAGCAGTCTTAAGACAGGGGGAGGATCACCCCTCCACTTT
CASSLKTGGGSPLHF
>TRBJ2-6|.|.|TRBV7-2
TGTGCCAGCAGCTGGGGCAGGGCTGGGGCCAACGTCCTGACTTTC
CASSWGRAGANVLTF
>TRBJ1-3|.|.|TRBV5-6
TGTGCCAGCAGCAACTTCGACAGCTCTGGAAACACCATATATTTT
CASSNFDSSGNTIYF
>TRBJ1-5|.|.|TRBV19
TGTGCCAGTAGTCGTGCAGGGTATAATCAGCCCCAGCATTTT
CASSRAGYNQPQHF
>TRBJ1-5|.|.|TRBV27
TGTGCCAGCAGTTTTTTGGGGGCGATGGGCAATCAGCCCCAGCATTTT
CASSFLGAMGNQPQHF
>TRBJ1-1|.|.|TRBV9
TGTGCCAGCAGCGTAGGGGGGGGAGGAAGCACTGAAGCTTTCTTT
CASSVGGGGSTEAFF
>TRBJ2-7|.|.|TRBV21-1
TGTGCCAGCAGCAAAGCGGAGCCTTCCTACGAGCAGTACTTC
CASSKAEPSYEQYF
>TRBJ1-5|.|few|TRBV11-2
TGTGCCAGCAGCTTAGATACGGTGAATCCCCAGCATTTT
CASSLDTVNPQHF
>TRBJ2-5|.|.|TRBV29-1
TGCAGCGTTGGATTCGCTGGAGGGACCCAGTACTTC
CSVGFAGGTQYF
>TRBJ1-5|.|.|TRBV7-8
TGTGCCAGCAGCCCGAACCGGGGTTTTCAGCCCCAGCATTTT
CASSPNRGFQPQHF
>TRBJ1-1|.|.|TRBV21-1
TGTGCCAGCAGCAAAGGCGGGGTATGGGCTGAAGCTTTCTTT
CASSKGGVWAEAFF
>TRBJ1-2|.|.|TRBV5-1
TGTGCCAGCAGCTTGGCAGCTAACTATGGCTACACCTTC
CASSLAANYGYTF
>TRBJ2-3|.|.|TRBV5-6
TGTGCCAGCAGCAGACTAGGGGTAGATACGCAGTATTTT
CASSRLGVDTQYF